A selection of T cell receptor beta chains follows, all from one sample in a study of blood T cell repertoires in COVID-19. The method was immunoSEQ multiplex PCR; TCRdb's version includes in-frame clones alone and lacks a portion of them. This repertoire shows a few hundred thousand clones, nearly 90% found once; its top ten account for less than 2%. The source material was peripheral blood. The receptors were sampled from a woman in her twenties or thirties with COVID-19, enrolled during active disease. The CDR3 runs from the conserved cysteine through the conserved F or W. D genes are given only for firm matches. Clone sizes are given selectively: once, few, many, or a class where the clone is expanded.

>TRBJ2-5|NA|TRBD2|TRBV28
CASSLRSGGKETQYF
TGTGCCAGCAGTCTCCGTAGCGGGGGGAAAGAGACCCAGTACTTC
>TRBJ2-3|NA|TRBD2|TRBV5-1
CASSFGGGADTQYF
TGCGCCAGCAGCTTCGGCGGGGGGGCAGATACGCAGTATTTT
>TRBJ1-4|few|NA|TRBV19
CASSILYSYTATNEKLFF
TGTGCCAGTAGTATATTGTACTCGTACACAGCAACTAATGAAAAACTGTTTTTT
>TRBJ2-2|NA|NA|TRBV6-5
CASSTGFGELFF
TGTGCCAGCAGTACAGGGTTCGGGGAGCTGTTTTTT
>TRBJ2-7|NA|NA|TRBV6-2/TRBV6-3
CASSYREISYEQYF
TGTGCCAGCAGTTACCGGGAAATCTCCTACGAGCAGTACTTC
>TRBJ2-1|NA|NA|TRBV4-3
CASSQEVGAREQFF
TGCGCCAGCAGCCAAGAAGTCGGCGCCAGGGAGCAGTTCTTC
>TRBJ1-3|NA|NA|TRBV6-6
CASSPREGNGNTIYF
TGTGCCAGCAGTCCGCGGGAAGGGAATGGAAACACCATATATTTT
>TRBJ1-6|NA|NA|TRBV6-1
CASSELRVSPLHF
TGTGCCAGCAGTGAACTCAGGGTTTCACCCCTCCACTTT
>TRBJ1-1|few|NA|TRBV30
CAWSRGGMNTEAFF
TGTGCCTGGAGCCGGGGGGGGATGAACACTGAAGCTTTCTTT
>TRBJ2-1|NA|NA|TRBV7-2
CASSDQTTSLLYNEQFF
TGTGCCAGCAGCGACCAGACCACTAGCTTGTTATACAATGAGCAGTTCTTC
>TRBJ1-1|NA|TRBD1|TRBV3-1/TRBV3-2
CASSRTGGTEAFF
TGTGCCAGCAGCCGGACAGGGGGCACTGAAGCTTTCTTT
>TRBJ2-3|NA|TRBD2|TRBV3-1/TRBV3-2
CASSRPGLVLNTQYF
TGTGCCAGCAGCAGGCCGGGACTAGTTTTAAATACGCAGTATTTT
>TRBJ1-6|NA|NA|TRBV11-3
CASSLGQNNSPLHF
TGTGCCAGCAGCTTAGGACAAAATAATTCACCCCTCCACTTT
>TRBJ1-5|NA|TRBD1|TRBV3-1/TRBV3-2
CASSQAGTGGNQPQHF
TGTGCCAGCAGCCAAGCCGGGACAGGGGGCAATCAGCCCCAGCATTTT
>TRBJ1-5|NA|NA|TRBV7-8
CASSLSGNQPQHF
TGTGCCAGCAGCTTAAGCGGCAATCAGCCCCAGCATTTT
>TRBJ1-1|NA|NA|TRBV5-4
CASSKPGGANTEAFF
TGTGCCAGCAGCAAACCGGGGGGGGCGAACACTGAAGCTTTCTTT
>TRBJ2-3|NA|NA|TRBV5-6
CASKTGSTDTQYF
TGTGCCAGCAAAACAGGGAGCACAGATACGCAGTATTTT
>TRBJ1-1|NA|TRBD1|TRBV24-1
CATSDSDRGGEAFF
TGTGCCACCAGTGATTCCGACAGGGGGGGTGAAGCTTTCTTT
>TRBJ1-1|NA|NA|TRBV5-4
CASSLAAGANTEAFF
TGTGCCAGCAGCTTGGCAGCAGGGGCGAACACTGAAGCTTTCTTT
>TRBJ2-1|NA|NA|TRBV10-2
CASSDRSNEQFF
TGCGCCAGCAGTGATCGGTCGAATGAGCAGTTCTTC
>TRBJ1-1|NA|NA|TRBV6-5
CASNIPGGNTEAFF
TGTGCCAGCAACATACCGGGGGGTAACACTGAAGCTTTCTTT
>TRBJ1-6|few|TRBD1|TRBV19
CASREGQPKGSPLHF
TGTGCCAGTAGAGAGGGACAGCCTAAGGGTTCACCCCTCCACTTT
>TRBJ1-1|NA|NA|TRBV5-1
CASSLDSDTEAFF
TGCGCCAGCAGCTTGGATAGCGACACTGAAGCTTTCTTT
>TRBJ2-2|NA|TRBD1|TRBV14
CASSHTWTGTGELFF
TGTGCCAGCAGCCACACCTGGACAGGGACCGGGGAGCTGTTTTTT
>TRBJ2-1|NA|TRBD2|TRBV6-2/TRBV6-3
CASSPSSGSSYNEQFF
TGTGCCAGCAGCCCTTCGAGCGGGAGCTCCTACAATGAGCAGTTCTTC
>TRBJ2-3|NA|NA|TRBV11-2
CASSLDRLDTQYF
TGTGCCAGCAGCTTAGATAGATTAGATACGCAGTATTTT
>TRBJ1-1|once|TRBD1|TRBV27
CASSWTGVMNTEAFF
TGTGCCAGCAGTTGGACAGGGGTGATGAACACTGAAGCTTTCTTT
>TRBJ1-2|NA|NA|TRBV6-2/TRBV6-3
CASSYSDRYTDGYTF
TGTGCCAGCAGTTACTCGGACAGATATACGGATGGCTACACCTTC
>TRBJ2-3|NA|NA|TRBV6-1
CASSEGTDNRGTQYF
TGTGCCAGCAGTGAAGGGACAGACAACAGAGGTACGCAGTATTTT
>TRBJ2-2|NA|NA|TRBV4-1
CASSPRGLAGDTGELFF
TGCGCCAGCAGCCCAAGGGGGCTAGCGGGTGACACCGGGGAGCTGTTTTTT
>TRBJ1-3|NA|NA|TRBV2
CASRQGSGNTIYF
TGTGCCAGCAGACAGGGTTCCGGAAACACCATATATTTT
>TRBJ1-2|NA|TRBD1|TRBV9
CASSVAGQDYGYTF
TGTGCCAGCAGCGTAGCGGGACAGGACTATGGCTACACCTTC
>TRBJ1-5|few|NA|TRBV14
CASSQGGGRNQPQHF
TGTGCCAGCAGCCAAGGTGGAGGGAGAAATCAGCCCCAGCATTTT
>TRBJ2-7|NA|NA|TRBV11-3
CASSLAPTAYEQYF
TGTGCCAGCAGCTTAGCCCCGACAGCCTACGAGCAGTACTTC
>TRBJ1-5|NA|NA|TRBV30
CAWTSTGNQPQHF
TGTGCCTGGACCTCCACGGGGAATCAGCCCCAGCATTTT
>TRBJ2-7|once|TRBD1|TRBV10-3
CAISVGQGYEQYF
TGTGCCATCAGTGTGGGACAGGGCTACGAGCAGTACTTC
>TRBJ1-6|NA|TRBD1|TRBV28
CASSFSRGQGNNSPLHF
TGTGCCAGCAGTTTTAGCCGAGGACAGGGCAATAATTCACCCCTCCACTTT
>TRBJ2-7|NA|TRBD2|TRBV7-9
CASSVSGGLHTYEQYF
TGTGCCAGCAGCGTTAGCGGGGGGCTCCACACCTACGAGCAGTACTTC
>TRBJ1-2|NA|NA|TRBV19
CASSHSTGAYGYTF
TGTGCCAGTAGTCATTCGACAGGAGCTTATGGCTACACCTTC
>TRBJ1-1|NA|NA|TRBV4-1
CASSQETGEAFF
TGCGCCAGCAGCCAAGAAACAGGGGAAGCTTTCTTT
>TRBJ1-4|NA|TRBD1|TRBV28
CASSWDRGEKLFF
TGTGCCAGCAGTTGGGACAGGGGTGAAAAACTGTTTTTT
>TRBJ2-5|NA|NA|TRBV3-1/TRBV3-2
CASSVLPQETQYF
TGTGCCAGCAGCGTACTACCTCAAGAGACCCAGTACTTC